This passage covers 20 T cell receptor beta chains from one sample sequenced in a study of shared clonotypes between healthy human individuals. TCRdb's table, derived via immunoSEQ multiplex PCR, lists solely in-frame clones and lacks some. This table has about 640,000 clones, about two thirds appearing once. Sequencing was carried out using memory CD4+ T cells sorted from blood. Subset noted: CD45RA-negative fraction. Receptor source: a woman in her thirties in good health.

This clone was seen ten or more times. The J gene is TRBJ2-7, the V gene TRBV9; 8 nucleotides agree with TRBD1. CDR1 is SGDLS and CDR2 is YYNGEE in the germline V gene. Germline trimming cut 4 bases from V and 1 base from J; bases unmatched to any gene: 7. This CDR3 is built from 15 residues. CDR3 sequence: CASSQGQAVSYEQYF. CDR3 bases: TGTGCCAGCAGCCAGGGACAGGCTGTTTCCTACGAGCAGTACTTC. Based on the CDR3 plus reference TRBV9 and TRBJ2-7, the full variable domain is DSGVTQTPKHLITATGQRVTLRCSPRSGDLSVYWYQQSLDQGLQFLIQYYNGEERAKGNILERFSAQQFPDLHSELNLSSLELGDSALYFCASSQGQAVSYEQYFGPGTRLTVT.

The chain employs TRBV5-6 and TRBJ2-1; D remains unclear. V dropped 0 bases and J dropped 7 bases, with 17 bases sitting between them. Germline lookup yields CDR1 SGHDT and CDR2 YYEEEE. The CDR3 is made up of 16 amino acids. This chain's CDR3 is CASSLAGFLESNEQFF. The DNA for the CDR3 is TGTGCCAGCAGCTTGGCCGGGTTCTTAGAATCAAATGAGCAGTTCTTC. Complete variable domain (other parts from reference TRBV5-6 and TRBJ2-1): DAGVTQSPTHLIKTRGQQVTLRCSPKSGHDTVSWYQQALGQGPQFIFQYYEEEERQRGNFPDRFSGHQFPNYSSELNVNALLLGDSALYLCASSLAGFLESNEQFFGPGTRLTVL.

V and J are TRBV5-4 and TRBJ2-1; tentative D call: TRBD1 (6 bases). The CDR3 is made up of 14 amino acids. Between the trimmed V and J ends, which lost 4 bases and 3 bases, there was a span of 11 bases. The germline CDR1 and CDR2 sequences are SGHNT and YYREEE (reference sequence). CDR3 loop: CASSRQGLYNEQFF. DNA for the CDR3: TGTGCCAGCAGCCGTCAGGGGCTCTACAATGAGCAGTTCTTC.

This chain joins TRBV28 and TRBJ1-2; unclear D gene. The CDR3 runs to 12 residues. Trimming took off 2 bases at V and 8 bases at J, with 9 bases between the two ends. Per the germline V gene, CDR1 is MDHEN and CDR2 is SYDVKM. The CDR3 is CASSLGFSGYTF. In nucleotides, the CDR3 is TGTGCCAGCAGTTTAGGTTTCTCGGGCTACACCTTC.

V usage is TRBV27 and J usage is TRBJ2-3; 13 positions agree with TRBD2. Germline V lookup: CDR1 MNHEY, CDR2 SMNVEV (reference sequence). J lost 6 bases, V lost 7 bases, and 10 bases had no gene match. The length of the CDR3 is 16 residues. This CDR3 reads CASTPLAGGLGDTQYF. CDR3 nucleotide sequence: TGTGCCAGCACTCCACTAGCGGGAGGGTTGGGTGATACGCAGTATTTT.

The chain joins TRBV11-2 to TRBJ2-2, with 7 bases aligning to TRBD2. Germline values: CDR1 SGHAT, CDR2 FQNNGV. The CDR3 is 16 residues long. V gave up 1 base and J gave up 7 bases; unmatched junction bases: 9. The CDR3 coding sequence is TGTGCCAGCAGCTTAGTTCGGGGGAGGGCCGTCGGGGAGCTGTTTTTT. Translating it yields CASSLVRGRAVGELFF. The full variable domain, its missing parts supplied by reference TRBV11-2 and TRBJ2-2, is EAGVAQSPRYKIIEKRQSVAFWCNPISGHATLYWYQQILGQGPKLLIQFQNNGVVDDSQLPKDRFSAERLKGVDSTLKIQPAKLEDSAVYLCASSLVRGRAVGELFFGEGSRLTVL.

The chain joins TRBV5-4 to TRBJ2-5; D is perhaps TRBD1 (6 bases). CDR1 and CDR2 (germline): SGHNT, YYREEE (reference sequence). The ends were cut back, 4 bases at V and 7 bases at J, with 17 bases in the middle. This CDR3 has 14 residues. The CDR3 DNA reads TGTGCCAGCAGCGAAACCGGACAGAAGACGACCCAGTACTTC. This codes for CASSETGQKTTQYF.

This clone was detected once. The J gene is TRBJ1-2, the V gene TRBV5-6; the match to TRBD1 covers 10 bases. The germline CDR1 and CDR2 sequences are SGHDT and YYEEEE. Losses at the gene ends were 4 bases for V and 3 bases for J; bases not matched to a gene: 15. The CDR3 is 18 amino acids. The CDR3 protein is CASSDYRDRGLYDYGYTF. The CDR3 DNA is TGTGCCAGCAGCGATTACCGGGACAGGGGATTATACGACTATGGCTACACCTTC.

The chain links TRBV28 to TRBJ2-5; D is perhaps TRBD1 or TRBD2 (5 bases each). The V and J ends lost 6 bases and 1 base respectively, with 15 bases between them. This CDR3 has 15 residues. Germline V CDR1 and CDR2: MDHEN, SYDVKM. CDR3 loop: CASSVASGPQETQYF. For the CDR3, the DNA is TGTGCCAGCAGCGTGGCATCGGGACCCCAAGAGACCCAGTACTTC.

This clone has at least ten counts. The chain carries TRBV11-2 and TRBJ1-1; 9 bases agree with TRBD1. J gave up 5 bases and V 4 bases, and 8 bases lay outside the gene matches. In germline, CDR1 is SGHAT, CDR2 FQNNGV. The CDR3 contains 15 residues. Here the CDR3 DNA reads TGTGCCAGCAGCTCAATCCGACAGGGGGAAACTGAAGCTTTCTTT. Protein product: CASSSIRQGETEAFF.

V is TRBV27 and J is TRBJ2-5, with 10 bases lining up with TRBD2. This CDR3 is 15 amino acids long. V was clipped by 6 bases and J by 5 bases; unmatched bases: 9. Germline CDR1 MNHEY, CDR2 SMNVEV (reference sequence). CDR3 region: CASSHSGRAGETQYF. The CDR3 DNA follows: TGTGCCAGCAGCCACAGCGGGAGGGCCGGGGAGACCCAGTACTTC.

The chain joins TRBV10-3 to TRBJ2-1; TRBD2 agrees at 15 bases. Germline CDR1 ENHRY, CDR2 SYGVKD. The CDR3 runs to 15 residues. V lost 9 bases and J lost 4; bases outside the gene matches: 4. The CDR3 loop is CAITGTSGGYNEQFF. The CDR3 coding sequence is TGTGCCATAACTGGGACTAGCGGGGGGTACAATGAGCAGTTCTTC.

This chain uses TRBV5-4 with TRBJ1-4; D not resolved. The CDR3 contains 16 residues. Trimming pared 4 bases from V and 1 base from J, leaving 14 bases between. The germline CDR1 and CDR2 sequences are SGHNT and YYREEE (reference sequence). The CDR3 protein is CASSRKGAGTNEKLFF. The CDR3, as DNA: TGTGCCAGCAGCAGAAAAGGCGCGGGAACTAATGAAAAACTGTTTTTT.

V is TRBV4-2 and J is TRBJ2-4; 10 bases are shared with TRBD2. Germline CDR1 LGHNA, CDR2 YNFKEQ. This CDR3 is 17 amino acids long. V dropped 0 bases and J dropped 8; count of bases not matched to a gene: 10. The CDR3 nucleotides read TGTGCCAGCAGCCAAGATACTAGCGGGGTGCCAGGAGACATTCAGTACTTC. Translating gives CASSQDTSGVPGDIQYF.

This clone was found many times. The chain carries TRBV27 and TRBJ2-3; tentatively, D is TRBD1 (5 bases). Trimming shortened V by 4 bases and J by 5 bases, and 13 bases separated the two germline ends. The germline V gene encodes CDR1 MNHEY and CDR2 SMNVEV (reference sequence). The CDR3 covers 14 residues. Here the CDR3 DNA reads TGTGCCAGCAGTTCCAGGGTGGTCGGAGATACGCAGTATTTT. Encoded protein: CASSSRVVGDTQYF.

The chain links TRBV4-1 to TRBJ2-4, with unresolved D. This CDR3 is built from 13 residues. Per the germline V gene, CDR1 is MGHRA and CDR2 is YSYEKL. The V gene lost 1 base and the J gene lost 5 bases, with 6 bases spanning the gap. CDR3 region: CASSQANENIQYF. The DNA of the CDR3 is TGCGCCAGCAGCCAAGCTAATGAAAACATTCAGTACTTC.

V usage is TRBV18 and J usage is TRBJ2-5, with TRBD1 identical over 9 bases. Losses at the gene ends were 6 bases for V and 5 bases for J; bases not matched to a gene: 4. Germline values: CDR1 KGHSH, CDR2 LQKENI. This CDR3 spans 13 amino acids. CDR3 residues: CASSRDRAETQYF. The CDR3 coding sequence is TGTGCCAGCTCCCGGGACAGGGCGGAGACCCAGTACTTC.

This chain links TRBV30 with TRBJ2-5; D perhaps matches TRBD2 (7 bases). The germline gives CDR1 GTSNPN, CDR2 SVGIG (reference sequence). This CDR3 contains 13 residues. The V and J ends lost 3 bases and 5 bases respectively, with 13 bases between them. The CDR3 here is CAWRSGRGETQYF. The CDR3 region has the DNA TGTGCCTGGAGATCGGGGAGGGGGGAGACCCAGTACTTC.

The rearrangement links TRBV28 to TRBJ2-1; D gene unclear. CDR1 MDHEN and CDR2 SYDVKM come from the germline V gene. The CDR3 totals 11 residues. The germline V and J ends were trimmed by 3 bases and 10 bases, with 7 bases remaining between them. CDR3 nucleotides: TGTGCCAGCAGTTTCCAAGGGGAGCAGTTCTTC. Its translation is CASSFQGEQFF.

This chain connects TRBV7-3 to TRBJ2-7; D gene uncertain. The CDR3 has 16 amino acids. V lost 0 bases, J lost 7 bases, and 19 bases lay in between. Germline V CDR1 and CDR2: SGHTA, FQGTGA. The DNA of the CDR3 is TGTGCCAGCAGCTTAACGTCCGCCATCTCAGCGAGAGAGCAGTACTTC. It encodes CASSLTSAISAREQYF.